The 18 T cell receptor beta chains reported below all come from one sample, sequenced in a study of cytomegalovirus exposure and HLA in healthy donors. Primers for the PCR totalled 60 Vbeta and 13 Jbeta. This table comes from immunoSEQ multiplex PCR, and its TCRdb copy is limited to in-frame clones, with some not included. Across 30,000 to 35,000 clones, the top ten clones capture 3% to 4.5% of the sample. The sequencing input was PBMCs. These TCRs come from a middle-aged man in good health and CMV-seronegative.

This sequence joins TRBV5-6 and TRBJ2-5, with D possibly being TRBD1 (6 bases). CDR1 is SGHDT, CDR2 YYEEEE, per germline. This CDR3 is built from 17 residues. V shed 0 bases and J shed 5 bases, with 20 bases lying between them. The CDR3 region has the DNA TGTGCCAGCAGCTTGGACACAGGGCTACGCGGTCGGGAGACCCAGTACTTC. Translating it yields CASSLDTGLRGRETQYF.

This chain connects TRBV18 to TRBJ2-7; the D gene is possibly TRBD2 (5 bases). Germline values: CDR1 KGHSH, CDR2 LQKENI. Trimming pared 1 base from V and 4 bases from J, leaving 11 bases between. The CDR3 runs 14 residues. CDR3 nucleotides: TGTGCCAGCTCACCACAGTACGGGGTATACGAGCAGTACTTC. Translated: CASSPQYGVYEQYF.

The chain combines TRBV7-2 with TRBJ2-1; tentative D call: TRBD1 (6 bases). The CDR3 runs to 14 residues. From germline, CDR1 is SGHTA and CDR2 FQGNSA. V lost 3 bases and J lost 5, with 11 bases in between. CDR3 sequence: CASSFGQNNNEQFF. Written as DNA, the CDR3 is TGTGCCAGCAGCTTCGGACAGAACAACAATGAGCAGTTCTTC.

V is TRBV18 and J is TRBJ2-3, with no clear D. Trimming took off 2 bases at V and 6 bases at J, with 9 bases between the two ends. Looked up from germline, CDR1 is KGHSH and CDR2 is LQKENI. The length of the CDR3 is 13 residues. The CDR3 loop reads CASSPTNGDTQYF. CDR3 coding DNA: TGTGCCAGCTCACCAACTAACGGGGATACGCAGTATTTT.

This CDR3 reads CASSYGLPIEAFF. For the CDR3, the DNA is TGTGCCAGCAGTTACGGCTTACCGATCGAAGCTTTCTTT. This rearrangement joins TRBV6-6 to TRBJ1-1, with D unclear. The CDR3 sequence is 13 residues long. Per the germline V gene, CDR1 is MNHNY and CDR2 is SVGAGI (reference sequence). The V and J ends lost 2 bases and 8 bases respectively, with 12 bases between them.

J is TRBJ1-5 and V is TRBV5-1, with 9 positions matching TRBD1. Losses at the gene ends were 3 bases for V and 4 bases for J; bases not matched to a gene: 2. Germline CDR1 SGHRS, CDR2 YFSETQ. CDR3 size: 14 residues. In nucleotides, the CDR3 is TGCGCCAGCAGCTCCGGGACAGGGAATCAGCCCCAGCATTTT. It is translated as CASSSGTGNQPQHF.

The gene calls are TRBV2 and TRBJ1-6; perhaps TRBD1 as D (5 bases). The CDR3 covers 14 residues. V was shortened by 5 bases and J by 10 bases, with 15 bases between the two germline ends. Per the germline V gene, CDR1 is SNHLY and CDR2 is FYNNEI. The CDR3 DNA sequence: TGTGCCAGCAGTACTGACAGCCCTGGGTCACCCCTCCACTTT. It specifies CASSTDSPGSPLHF.

This chain uses TRBV27 with TRBJ1-1; 9 nucleotides match TRBD1. The V and J ends lost 5 bases and 3 bases, in that order; junction bases with no gene match: 7. The CDR3 consists of 15 residues. Germline V gives CDR1 MNHEY, CDR2 SMNVEV (reference sequence). CDR3 nucleotide sequence: TGTGCCAGCAGTAAAACAGGGGGCCGGGACACTGAAGCTTTCTTT. Residues: CASSKTGGRDTEAFF.

The V and J genes are TRBV29-1 and TRBJ1-5; D remains unclear. V shed 4 bases and J shed 2 bases, with 6 bases lying between them. The CDR3 covers 12 residues. Germline lookup yields CDR1 SQVTM and CDR2 ANQGSEA. DNA of the CDR3: TGCAGCGTTGCCCTTGGCAATCAGCCCCAGCATTTT. This gives the protein CSVALGNQPQHF.

The chain joins TRBV6-6 to TRBJ1-1, with a tentative D call TRBD1 (6 bases). Germline assignment: CDR1 MNHNY and CDR2 SVGAGI (reference sequence). The CDR3 is 13 amino acids. The ends were cut back, 6 bases at V and 1 base at J, with 9 bases in the middle. The CDR3 sequence is CASSRGQNTEAFF. CDR3 DNA sequence: TGTGCCAGCAGCCGGGGACAGAACACTGAAGCTTTCTTT.

The chain combines TRBV29-1 with TRBJ1-1; D call uncertain. CDR1 SQVTM and CDR2 ANQGSEA come from the germline V gene. The CDR3 extends over 11 amino acids. The V gene lost 6 bases and the J gene lost 1 base, with 6 bases spanning the gap. The CDR3 loop reads CSVTQNTEAFF. CDR3 nucleotides: TGCAGCGTGACTCAGAACACTGAAGCTTTCTTT.

This rearrangement joins TRBV6-5 to TRBJ2-7; 12 bases agree with TRBD2. This CDR3 region has 14 residues. Germline lookup yields CDR1 MNHEY and CDR2 SVGAGI. The ends lost 2 bases at V and 5 bases at J; junction bases unmatched: 1. CDR3 in amino acids: CASSYLAGGHEQYF. In DNA form, the CDR3 reads TGTGCCAGCAGTTACCTAGCGGGAGGGCACGAGCAGTACTTC.

The genes are TRBV11-3 and TRBJ2-1, with 8 bases lining up with TRBD2. Looked up from germline, CDR1 is SGHNT and CDR2 is YENEEA. The CDR3 spans 14 residues. Trimming cost V 4 bases and J 4 bases; bases outside gene matches: 3. The CDR3 DNA reads TGTGCCAGCAGCTCTGGACTAGCTTACAATGAGCAGTTCTTC. It codes for CASSSGLAYNEQFF.

The chain has TRBV14 and TRBJ2-7; TRBD2 aligns across 7 bases. CDR3 length: 13 residues. CDR1 SGHDN and CDR2 FVKESK come from the germline V gene. With V trimmed by 4 bases and J by 4 bases, 4 bases remained unmatched. The CDR3 nucleotides are TGTGCCAGCAGCCGGACTAGTAATTACGAGCAGTACTTC. This codes for CASSRTSNYEQYF.

The chain uses TRBV10-1 and TRBJ2-3, with 10 bases matching TRBD2. The V and J ends lost 4 bases and 7 bases, in that order; junction bases with no gene match: 8. The CDR3 length is 15 residues. Per the germline V gene, CDR1 is WNHNN and CDR2 is SYGVQD (reference sequence). The chain's CDR3 is CASSASGSSWYTQYF. The DNA for the CDR3 is TGCGCCAGCAGTGCTAGCGGGAGTAGTTGGTATACGCAGTATTTT.

The chain carries TRBV5-1 and TRBJ2-3, with 8 bases lining up with TRBD2. V was pared by 4 bases and J by 1 base, with 8 bases of the junction left unmatched. Germline V gene lookup returns CDR1 SGHRS and CDR2 YFSETQ. This CDR3 contains 16 residues. CDR3 DNA sequence: TGCGCCAGCAGCGGCCTTCAGACTAGCGGCACAGATACGCAGTATTTT. This encodes CASSGLQTSGTDTQYF.

CDR3: CASSQVRTRTVPRANYEQYF. CDR3 DNA sequence: TGTGCCAGCAGCCAAGTCCGAACTAGGACCGTCCCACGAGCAAACTACGAGCAGTACTTC. The chain recombines TRBV4-2 with TRBJ2-7; maybe TRBD2 (5 bases). The V end lost 1 base, the J end lost 3 bases, and 28 bases lay between the germline ends. The CDR3 extends over 20 amino acids. CDR1 is LGHNA, CDR2 YNFKEQ, per germline.

V usage is TRBV30 and J usage is TRBJ2-5; a possible D gene is TRBD2 (5 bases). This CDR3 has 18 amino acids. V was cut by 2 bases and J by 4 bases, with 26 bases left in between. The germline V gene has CDR1 GTSNPN and CDR2 SVGIG (reference sequence). The DNA of the CDR3 is TGTGCCTGGAGTAGCGGTAGATGGTCTCAGGCCCCTAGAGAGACCCAGTACTTC. Its translation is CAWSSGRWSQAPRETQYF.